This T cell receptor (beta chain) was identified in a study of blood T cell repertoires in COVID-19. Study at large: PBMCs, B-cell-depleted T cells, or T cells provided the cDNA or gDNA that made up the material.

Using immunoSEQ multiplex PCR, the repertoire was profiled, and TCRdb retains in-frame clones only, with some absent. The sample gives tens of thousands of clones, about four fifths of which show up once; approximately 12% is in the top ten. The V segment lost 0 bases and the J segment 1 base; nucleotides outside the gene matches: 3. The CDR3 totals 16 residues. Germline V gives CDR1 MRHNA, CDR2 SNTAGT. This TCR was recovered from a human donor in a cohort sampled during active COVID-19. The genes are TRBV6-4 and TRBJ1-2, with TRBD1 identical over 9 bases. Sequencing used peripheral blood. CDR3 in amino acids: CASSDSTTGGNYGYTF. CDR3 DNA sequence: TGTGCCAGCAGTGACTCAACGACAGGGGGTAACTATGGCTACACCTTC.